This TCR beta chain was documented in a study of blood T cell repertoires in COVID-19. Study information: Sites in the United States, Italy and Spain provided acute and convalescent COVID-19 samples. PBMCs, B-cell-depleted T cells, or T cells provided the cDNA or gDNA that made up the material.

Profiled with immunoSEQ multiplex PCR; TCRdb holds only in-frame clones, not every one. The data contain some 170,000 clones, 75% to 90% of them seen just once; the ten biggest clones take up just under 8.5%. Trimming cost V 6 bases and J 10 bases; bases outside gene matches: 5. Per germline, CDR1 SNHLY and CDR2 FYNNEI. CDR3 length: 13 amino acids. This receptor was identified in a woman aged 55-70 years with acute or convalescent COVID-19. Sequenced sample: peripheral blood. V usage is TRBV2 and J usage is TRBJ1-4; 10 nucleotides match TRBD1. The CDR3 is CASRGQGPGKLFF. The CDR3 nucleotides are TGTGCCAGCAGGGGACAGGGGCCCGGAAAACTGTTTTTT.